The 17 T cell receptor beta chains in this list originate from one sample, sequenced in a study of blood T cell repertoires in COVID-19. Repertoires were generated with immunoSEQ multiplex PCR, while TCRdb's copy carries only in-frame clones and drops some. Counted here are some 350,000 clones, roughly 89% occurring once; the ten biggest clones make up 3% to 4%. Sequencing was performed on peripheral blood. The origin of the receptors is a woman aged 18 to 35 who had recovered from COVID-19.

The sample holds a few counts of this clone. The chain's CDR3 is CASSLAGGSEKLFF. The CDR3 DNA sequence: TGTGCCAGCAGCTTGGCAGGGGGCAGTGAAAAACTGTTTTTT. J is TRBJ1-4 and V is TRBV7-9, with TRBD1 matching 8 bases. J was trimmed by 7 bases and V by 3 bases; bases with no gene match: 4. This CDR3 is 14 amino acids long. The V gene's germline CDR1 is SEHNR and CDR2 FQNEAQ (reference sequence). Drawing the rest from reference TRBV7-9 and TRBJ1-4, the complete variable domain is DTGVSQNPRHKITKRGQNVTFRCDPISEHNRLYWYRQTLGQGPEFLTYFQNEAQLEKSRLLSDRFSAERPKGSFSTLEIQRTEQGDSAMYLCASSLAGGSEKLFFGSGTQLSVL.

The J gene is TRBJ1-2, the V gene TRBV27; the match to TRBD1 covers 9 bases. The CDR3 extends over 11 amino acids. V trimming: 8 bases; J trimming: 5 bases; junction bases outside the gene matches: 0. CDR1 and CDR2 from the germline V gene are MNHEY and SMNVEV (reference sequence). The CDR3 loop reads CASGQGYGYTF. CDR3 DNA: TGTGCCAGCGGACAGGGGTATGGCTACACCTTC.

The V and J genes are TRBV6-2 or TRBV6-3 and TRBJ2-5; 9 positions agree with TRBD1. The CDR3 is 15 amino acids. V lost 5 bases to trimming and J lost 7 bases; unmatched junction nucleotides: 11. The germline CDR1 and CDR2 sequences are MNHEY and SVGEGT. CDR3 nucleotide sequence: TGTGCCAGCAGTCAACCTACAGGGGGCCCTATGACCCAGTACTTC. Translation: CASSQPTGGPMTQYF.

CDR3 protein: CASSLLATEQFF. In DNA, the CDR3 is TGTGCCAGCAGCTTGCTTGCTACTGAGCAGTTCTTC. The chain is built from TRBV5-6 and TRBJ2-1; D is uncertain. This CDR3 region has 12 residues. Trimming left V 1 base short and J 9 bases short, with 8 bases between. The germline gives CDR1 SGHDT, CDR2 YYEEEE. The full variable domain, its missing parts supplied by reference TRBV5-6 and TRBJ2-1, is DAGVTQSPTHLIKTRGQQVTLRCSPKSGHDTVSWYQQALGQGPQFIFQYYEEEERQRGNFPDRFSGHQFPNYSSELNVNALLLGDSALYLCASSLLATEQFFGPGTRLTVL.

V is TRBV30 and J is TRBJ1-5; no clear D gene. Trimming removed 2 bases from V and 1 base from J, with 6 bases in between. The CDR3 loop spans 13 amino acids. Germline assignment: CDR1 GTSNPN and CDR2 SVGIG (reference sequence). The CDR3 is CAWSHQSNQPQHF. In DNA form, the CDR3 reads TGTGCCTGGAGTCATCAGAGCAATCAGCCCCAGCATTTT.

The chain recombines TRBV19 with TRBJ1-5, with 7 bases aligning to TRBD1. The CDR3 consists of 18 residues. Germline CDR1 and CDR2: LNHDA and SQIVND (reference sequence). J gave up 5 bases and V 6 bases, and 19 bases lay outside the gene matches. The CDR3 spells CASSTPGQSIWGHQPQHF. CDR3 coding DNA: TGTGCCAGTAGCACACCGGGACAGTCAATTTGGGGTCATCAGCCCCAGCATTTT.

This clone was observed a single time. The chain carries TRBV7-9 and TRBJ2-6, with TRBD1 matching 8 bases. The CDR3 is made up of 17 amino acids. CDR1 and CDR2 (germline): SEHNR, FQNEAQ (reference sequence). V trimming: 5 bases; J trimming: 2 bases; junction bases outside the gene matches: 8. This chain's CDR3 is CASSRDRGVAGANVLTF. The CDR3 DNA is TGTGCCAGCAGCCGCGACAGGGGAGTCGCTGGGGCCAACGTCCTGACTTTC.

CDR3 amino acids: CASIGADQETQYF. The CDR3 DNA sequence: TGCGCCAGCATTGGAGCGGACCAAGAGACCCAGTACTTC. The chain couples TRBV10-1 to TRBJ2-5; a weak D match, TRBD2 (5 bases). This CDR3 is 13 amino acids long. Germline V gene data show CDR1 as WNHNN and CDR2 as SYGVQD (reference sequence). The V gene lost 7 bases and the J gene lost 0 bases, with 9 bases spanning the gap.

The CDR3 loop is CASSLIQGTYKYQETQYF. CDR3 sequence (DNA): TGTGCCAGCAGCTTAATCCAGGGGACATACAAGTACCAAGAGACCCAGTACTTC. The V and J genes are TRBV7-9 and TRBJ2-5; D is possibly TRBD1 (6 bases). Germline CDR1 reads SEHNR; CDR2 reads FQNEAQ (reference sequence). V was cut by 2 bases and J by 0 bases, with 19 bases left in between. The CDR3 is 18 residues long. Supplemented by reference TRBV7-9 and TRBJ2-5, the full variable domain reads DTGVSQNPRHKITKRGQNVTFRCDPISEHNRLYWYRQTLGQGPEFLTYFQNEAQLEKSRLLSDRFSAERPKGSFSTLEIQRTEQGDSAMYLCASSLIQGTYKYQETQYFGPGTRLLVL.

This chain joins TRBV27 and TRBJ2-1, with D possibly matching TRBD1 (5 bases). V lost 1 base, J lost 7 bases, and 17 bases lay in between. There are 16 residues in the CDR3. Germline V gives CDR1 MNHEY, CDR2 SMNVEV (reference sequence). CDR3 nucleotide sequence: TGTGCCAGCAGTTTATTACAGGCCCGAGATAGGAATGAGCAGTTCTTC. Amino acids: CASSLLQARDRNEQFF.

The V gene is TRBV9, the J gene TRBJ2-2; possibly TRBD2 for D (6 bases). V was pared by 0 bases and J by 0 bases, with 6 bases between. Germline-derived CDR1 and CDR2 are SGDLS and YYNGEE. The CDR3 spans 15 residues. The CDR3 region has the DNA TGTGCCAGCAGCGTAGGCGGGACGAACACCGGGGAGCTGTTTTTT. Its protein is CASSVGGTNTGELFF. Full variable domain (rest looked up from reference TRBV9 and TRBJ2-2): DSGVTQTPKHLITATGQRVTLRCSPRSGDLSVYWYQQSLDQGLQFLIQYYNGEERAKGNILERFSAQQFPDLHSELNLSSLELGDSALYFCASSVGGTNTGELFFGEGSRLTVL.

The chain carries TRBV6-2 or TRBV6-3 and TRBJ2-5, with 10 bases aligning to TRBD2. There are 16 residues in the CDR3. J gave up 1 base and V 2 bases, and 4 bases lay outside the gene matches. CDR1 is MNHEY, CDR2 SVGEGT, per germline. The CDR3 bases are TGTGCCAGCAGTTACGCCCTAGCGGGAGCCCAAGAGACCCAGTACTTC. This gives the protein CASSYALAGAQETQYF.

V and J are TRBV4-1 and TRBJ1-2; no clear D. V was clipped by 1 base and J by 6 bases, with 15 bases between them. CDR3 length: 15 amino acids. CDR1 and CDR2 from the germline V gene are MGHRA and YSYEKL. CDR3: CASSQVPAGPNGYTF. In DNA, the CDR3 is TGCGCCAGCAGCCAAGTTCCGGCGGGTCCCAATGGCTACACCTTC.

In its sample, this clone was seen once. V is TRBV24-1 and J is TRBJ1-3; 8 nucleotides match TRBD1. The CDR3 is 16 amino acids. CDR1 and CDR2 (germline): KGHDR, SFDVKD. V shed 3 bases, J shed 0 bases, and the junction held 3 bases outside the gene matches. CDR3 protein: CATSDGTGDSGNTIYF. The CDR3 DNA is TGTGCCACCAGTGATGGGACAGGTGACTCTGGAAACACCATATATTTT.

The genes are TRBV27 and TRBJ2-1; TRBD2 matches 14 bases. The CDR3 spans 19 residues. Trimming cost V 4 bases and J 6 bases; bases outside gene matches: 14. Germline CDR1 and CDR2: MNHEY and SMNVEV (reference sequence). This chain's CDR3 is CASSSRLAGGKSTINEQFF. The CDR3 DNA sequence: TGTGCCAGCAGTTCGCGACTAGCGGGAGGGAAATCTACCATCAATGAGCAGTTCTTC.

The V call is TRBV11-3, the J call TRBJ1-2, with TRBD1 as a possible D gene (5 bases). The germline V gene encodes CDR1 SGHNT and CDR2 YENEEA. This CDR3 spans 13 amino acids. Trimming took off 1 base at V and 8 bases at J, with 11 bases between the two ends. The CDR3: CASSLAGYEGYTF. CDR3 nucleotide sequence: TGTGCCAGCAGCTTAGCAGGGTATGAGGGCTACACCTTC.

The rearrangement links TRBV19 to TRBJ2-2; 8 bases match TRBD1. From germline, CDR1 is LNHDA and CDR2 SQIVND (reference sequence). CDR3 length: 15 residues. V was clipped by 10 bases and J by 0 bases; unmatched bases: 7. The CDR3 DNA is TGTGCCACGAGGGGGACAGGAGCGAACACCGGGGAGCTGTTTTTT. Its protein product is CATRGTGANTGELFF.